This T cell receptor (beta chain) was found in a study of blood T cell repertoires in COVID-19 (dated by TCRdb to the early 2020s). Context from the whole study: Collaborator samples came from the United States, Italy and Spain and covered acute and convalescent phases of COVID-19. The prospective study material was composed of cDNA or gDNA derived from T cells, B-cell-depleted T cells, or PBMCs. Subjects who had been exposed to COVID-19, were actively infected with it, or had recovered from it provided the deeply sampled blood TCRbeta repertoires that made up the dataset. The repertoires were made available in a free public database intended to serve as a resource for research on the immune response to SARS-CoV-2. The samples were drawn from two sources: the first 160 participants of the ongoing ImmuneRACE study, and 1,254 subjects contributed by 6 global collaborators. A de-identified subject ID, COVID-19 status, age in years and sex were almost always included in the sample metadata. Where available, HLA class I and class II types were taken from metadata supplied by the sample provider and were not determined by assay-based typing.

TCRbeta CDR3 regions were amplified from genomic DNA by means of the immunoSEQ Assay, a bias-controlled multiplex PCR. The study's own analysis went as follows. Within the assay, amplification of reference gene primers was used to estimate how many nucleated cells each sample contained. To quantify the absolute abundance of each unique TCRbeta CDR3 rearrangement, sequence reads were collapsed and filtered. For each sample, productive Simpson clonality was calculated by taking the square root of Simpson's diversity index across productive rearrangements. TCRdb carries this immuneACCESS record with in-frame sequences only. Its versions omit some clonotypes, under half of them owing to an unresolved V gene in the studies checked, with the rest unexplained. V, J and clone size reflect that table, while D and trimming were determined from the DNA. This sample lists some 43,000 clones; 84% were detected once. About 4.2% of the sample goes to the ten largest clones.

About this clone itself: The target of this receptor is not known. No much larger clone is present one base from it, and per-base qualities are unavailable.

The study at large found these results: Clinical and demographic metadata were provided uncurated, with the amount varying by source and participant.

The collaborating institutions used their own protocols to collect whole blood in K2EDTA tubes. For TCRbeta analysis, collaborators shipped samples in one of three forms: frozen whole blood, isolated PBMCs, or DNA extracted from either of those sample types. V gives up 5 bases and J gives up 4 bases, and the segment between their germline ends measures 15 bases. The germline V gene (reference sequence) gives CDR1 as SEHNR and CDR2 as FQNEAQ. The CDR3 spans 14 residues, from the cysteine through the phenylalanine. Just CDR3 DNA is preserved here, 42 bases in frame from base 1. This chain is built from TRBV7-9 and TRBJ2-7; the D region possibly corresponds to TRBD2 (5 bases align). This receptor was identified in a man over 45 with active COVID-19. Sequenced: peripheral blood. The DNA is TGTGCCAGCAGCCGAGAACTAGTAACGTACGAGCAGTACTTC. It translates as CASSRELVTYEQYF. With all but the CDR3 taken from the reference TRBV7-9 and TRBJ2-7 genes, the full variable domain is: DTGVSQNPRHKITKRGQNVTFRCDPISEHNRLYWYRQTLGQGPEFLTYFQNEAQLEKSRLLSDRFSAERPKGSFSTLEIQRTEQGDSAMYLCASSRELVTYEQYFGPGTRLTVT.